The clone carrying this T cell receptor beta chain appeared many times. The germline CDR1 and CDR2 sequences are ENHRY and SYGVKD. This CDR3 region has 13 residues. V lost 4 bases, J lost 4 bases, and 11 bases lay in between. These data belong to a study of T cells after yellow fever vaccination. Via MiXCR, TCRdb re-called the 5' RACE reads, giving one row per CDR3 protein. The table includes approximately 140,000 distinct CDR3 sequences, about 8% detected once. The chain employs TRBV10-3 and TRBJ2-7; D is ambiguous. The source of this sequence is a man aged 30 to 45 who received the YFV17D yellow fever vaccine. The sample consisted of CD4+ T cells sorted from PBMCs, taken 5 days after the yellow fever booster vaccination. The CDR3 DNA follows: TGTGCCATCAGTGGGGCCACGGGTTACGAGCAGTACTTC. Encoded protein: CAISGATGYEQYF.